This TCR beta chain emerged from a study of blood T cell repertoires in COVID-19. Study at large: Acute and convalescent COVID-19 samples came from the United States, Italy and Spain.

The cohort comprised adults aged about 18 to 100 years residing in about two dozen US areas. Cohorts were determined from participant-reported clinical history. The V end lost 4 bases, the J end lost 2 bases, and 15 bases lay between the germline ends. In germline, CDR1 is MDHEN, CDR2 SYDVKM. The CDR3 runs to 17 residues. As handled by the study authors: The authors estimated nucleated cell counts from reference gene primer amplification. TCRdb's table, derived via immunoSEQ multiplex PCR, lists solely in-frame clones and lacks some. For V, J and clone size, that table is used; D and trimming come from the DNA. The sample has approximately 200,000 clones, approximately 83% seen once.

The TCR was taken from a woman aged 40-49 years with acute COVID-19. V usage is TRBV28 and J usage is TRBJ2-6; TRBD2 is a possible D gene (5 bases). What was sequenced was PBMCs or T cells enriched from blood (not recorded which). This CDR3 reads CASSWFGRRTGANVLTF. DNA for the CDR3: TGTGCCAGCAGTTGGTTTGGTAGGAGGACTGGGGCCAACGTCCTGACTTTC.